This is a list of T cell receptor beta chains from one sample in a study of blood T cell repertoires in COVID-19. Sequencing was performed with immunoSEQ multiplex PCR; in TCRdb, only in-frame clones are kept and a portion is missing. Seen here are 85,000 to 130,000 clones, around 78% observed once, and the top ten hold more than 5.5%. The sample was peripheral blood. The receptors were sampled from a man at least 80 years old with COVID-19, enrolled during active disease. Both conserved end residues are part of each CDR3.

>TRBJ2-3|TRBV2
CASSVYRTDTQYF
>TRBJ1-2|TRBV2
CASRVGQVGYTF
>TRBJ2-5|TRBV24-1
CATSESRTSGSETQYF
>TRBJ1-5|TRBV28
CASSSLFSNQPQHF
>TRBJ1-3|TRBV7-9
CASSLVLSGNTIYF
>TRBJ2-5|TRBV6-5
CASSLGLGAGETQYF
>TRBJ1-1|TRBV7-3
CASSLTGSMNTEAFF
>TRBJ2-1|TRBV7-3
CASSPDSSSYNEQFF
>TRBJ2-1|TRBV28
CASSWTGTSKNEQFF
>TRBJ1-5|TRBV28
CASRGSPGVANQPQHF
>TRBJ2-7|TRBV19
CASSISGSLEQYF
>TRBJ2-4|TRBV19
CASSRRRVQNIQYF
>TRBJ2-7|TRBV5-1
CASSLSSNPYEQYF
>TRBJ1-1|TRBV28
CASSFGDRDIAEAFF
>TRBJ2-2|TRBV18
CASSPPTRGTGELFF
>TRBJ2-7|TRBV11-2
CASSFDSYEQYF
>TRBJ2-7|TRBV28
CASRDAGVASYEQYF
>TRBJ1-5|TRBV6-2/TRBV6-3
CASSRDRTSNQPQHF
>TRBJ2-7|TRBV19
CASSIHPPGSEQYF
>TRBJ2-2|TRBV18
CASSPGLAQNTGELFF
>TRBJ2-3|TRBV27
CASSLRDSSTDTQYF
>TRBJ2-4|TRBV11-2
CASSLGSPGPTLAKNIQYF
>TRBJ2-3|TRBV4-1
CASSRPLAGLTDTQYF
>TRBJ2-1|TRBV7-8
CASGYTRSSYNEQFF
>TRBJ2-2|TRBV27
CASSYGQLTGELFF